These T cell receptor beta chains were read from a single sample in a study of T cell changes during pregnancy in multiple sclerosis. Profiling relied on immunoSEQ multiplex PCR, and the TCRdb table lists in-frame clones only, not all of them. The table lists some 48,000 clones, 80% to 90% of them singletons. Sequences were derived from CD8+ T cells from peripheral blood mononuclear cells, sampled in the second trimester of pregnancy. The receptor set was obtained from a female donor with multiple sclerosis, enrolled in a pregnancy study. CDR3s leave out the opening cysteine and the closing phenylalanine or tryptophan. Each record gives: J gene, V gene, CDR3 protein.

TRBJ1-1 TRBV19 ASSSQGLTEAF
TRBJ1-5 TRBV4-1 ASSQEGTGRDQPQH
TRBJ2-3 TRBV6-4 ASSDPTGGGRDTQY
TRBJ1-5 TRBV10-3 AIGTGDSNQPQH
TRBJ2-5 TRBV18 ASSPLQGETQY
TRBJ2-2 TRBV29-1 SVILAGGQTGELF
TRBJ1-1 TRBV6-1 ASVTGGTEAF
TRBJ2-5 TRBV7-9 ASSLGWTDQETQY
TRBJ2-3 TRBV5-1 ASSLAGGMGTDTQY
TRBJ2-3 TRBV6-7 ASRPTSGRALNTQY
TRBJ1-1 TRBV11-2 ASSLLQGLEAF
TRBJ2-5 TRBV9 ASSVGGSPQETQY
TRBJ2-1 TRBV20-1 SARSGAEQF
TRBJ1-5 TRBV9 ASSVGGGGQPQH
TRBJ2-3 TRBV12-2 ASRFHKRVPPHDTQY
TRBJ2-1 TRBV18 ASSPWGQETYNEQF
TRBJ1-3 TRBV19 ASAQGALTNTIY